Following are 8 T cell receptor beta chains from one sample sequenced in a study of human T cells and chemical hapten exposure. Sample time point: patch test 3, about 24 weeks after DPC sensitization. Treatment specified: therapeutic diphenylcyclopropenone sensitization with weekly scalp DPC. MiXCR, applied by TCRdb to the RACE reads, yields one record per CDR3 protein. The sample lists over 150,000 distinct CDR3 sequences; roughly a quarter were seen once. The sequencing used whole blood, collected in connection with sensitization to the hapten diphenylcyclopropenone (DPC). The receptors here all came from a woman aged 18-30 years with alopecia areata. Some clones in this sample may be carry-over from other donors' samples.

The genes are TRBV7-3 and TRBJ1-5, with 7 bases lining up with TRBD1. The CDR3 spans 15 residues. Germline loops: CDR1 SGHTA, CDR2 FQGTGA. The V segment lost 5 bases and the J segment 3 bases; nucleotides outside the gene matches: 7. The CDR3 nucleotides read TGTGCCAGCAGCACTGACAGGGTCAACAATCAGCCCCAGCATTTT. Its protein product is CASSTDRVNNQPQHF.

V and J are TRBV7-6 and TRBJ2-1, with TRBD2 matching 9 bases. CDR1 and CDR2 from the germline V gene are SGHVS and FNYEAQ. This CDR3 has 16 amino acids. The ends lost 1 base at V and 4 bases at J; junction bases unmatched: 5. CDR3 bases: TGTGCCAGCAGCTTAGGTGGCGGGGGGGGATACAATGAGCAGTTCTTC. Its translation: CASSLGGGGGYNEQFF.

The chain combines TRBV7-2 with TRBJ1-1; the D gene is possibly TRBD1 (6 bases). V was cut by 8 bases and J by 1 base, with 17 bases left in between. The V gene's germline CDR1 is SGHTA and CDR2 FQGNSA. This CDR3 has 15 amino acids. DNA of the CDR3: TGTGCCAGCCGCGTTGGGGAAGGGGGGAACACTGAAGCTTTCTTT. Translation: CASRVGEGGNTEAFF. Together with reference TRBV7-2 and TRBJ1-1, the CDR3 gives the full variable domain: GAGVSQSPSNKVTEKGKDVELRCDPISGHTALYWYRQSLGQGLEFLIYFQGNSAPDKSGLPSDRFSAERTGGSVSTLTIQRTQQEDSAVYLCASRVGEGGNTEAFFGQGTRLTVV.

This clonotype showed up just a few times. The V call is TRBV5-1, the J call TRBJ2-1, with a weak D call TRBD1 (6 bases). V shed 7 bases and J shed 2 bases, with 7 bases lying between them. The length of the CDR3 is 12 residues. Germline V CDR1 and CDR2: SGHRS, YFSETQ. For the CDR3, the DNA is TGCGCCAGCGGGGACACCTACAATGAGCAGTTCTTC. It translates to CASGDTYNEQFF.

The chain uses TRBV27 and TRBJ2-1; a possible D gene is TRBD2 (5 bases). CDR1 is MNHEY, CDR2 SMNVEV, per germline (reference sequence). This CDR3 contains 16 residues. The germline V and J ends were trimmed by 6 bases and 2 bases, with 17 bases remaining between them. Here the CDR3 reads CASSKTTGKTYNEQFF. As DNA, the CDR3 is TGTGCCAGCAGCAAAACGACCGGGAAGACCTACAATGAGCAGTTCTTC.

This rearrangement joins TRBV11-2 to TRBJ2-1; possibly TRBD1 or TRBD2 for D (5 bases each). V was trimmed by 7 bases and J by 5 bases, leaving 15 bases between them. This CDR3 comprises 14 residues. CDR1 and CDR2 from the germline V gene are SGHAT and FQNNGV. The CDR3 bases are TGTGCCAGCAACGACCCGGGACGGCACAATGAGCAGTTCTTC. Protein: CASNDPGRHNEQFF.

A few counts support this clonotype. This chain joins TRBV25-1 and TRBJ2-3; TRBD1 is a possible D gene (6 bases). Germline lookup yields CDR1 MGHDK and CDR2 SYGVNS. Trimming removed 1 base from V and 2 bases from J, with 13 bases in between. The CDR3 runs to 16 residues. CDR3 in amino acids: CASSESDRSYTDTQYF. CDR3 in DNA: TGTGCCAGCAGTGAATCCGACAGGAGCTACACAGATACGCAGTATTTT. The entire variable domain, with the rest obtained from reference TRBV25-1 and TRBJ2-3, is as follows: EADIYQTPRYLVIGTGKKITLECSQTMGHDKMYWYQQDPGMELHLIHYSYGVNSTEKGDLSSESTVSRIRTEHFPLTLESARPSHTSQYLCASSESDRSYTDTQYFGPGTRLTVL.

The chain has TRBV25-1 and TRBJ2-7, with a tentative D call TRBD2 (6 bases). Germline CDR1 and CDR2: MGHDK and SYGVNS. V was cut by 1 base and J by 9 bases, with 13 bases left in between. This CDR3 region has 13 residues. The CDR3 DNA reads TGTGCCAGCAGTGAATTGGGGGGTTTTGGGCAGTACTTC. Translating it yields CASSELGGFGQYF.